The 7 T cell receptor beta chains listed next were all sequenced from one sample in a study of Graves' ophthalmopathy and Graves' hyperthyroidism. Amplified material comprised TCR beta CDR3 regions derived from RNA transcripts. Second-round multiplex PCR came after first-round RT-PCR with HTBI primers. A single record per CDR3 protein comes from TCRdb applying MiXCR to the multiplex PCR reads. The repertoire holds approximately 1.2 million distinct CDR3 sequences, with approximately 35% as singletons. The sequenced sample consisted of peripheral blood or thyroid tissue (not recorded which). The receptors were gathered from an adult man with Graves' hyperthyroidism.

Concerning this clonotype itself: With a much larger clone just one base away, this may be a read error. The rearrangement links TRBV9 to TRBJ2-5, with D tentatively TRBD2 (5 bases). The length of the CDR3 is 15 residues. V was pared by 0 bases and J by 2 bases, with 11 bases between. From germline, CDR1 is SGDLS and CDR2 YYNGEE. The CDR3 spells CASSVDGNSQETQYF. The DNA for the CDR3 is TGTGCCAGCAGCGTAGACGGGAATTCTCAAGAGACCCAGTACTTC.

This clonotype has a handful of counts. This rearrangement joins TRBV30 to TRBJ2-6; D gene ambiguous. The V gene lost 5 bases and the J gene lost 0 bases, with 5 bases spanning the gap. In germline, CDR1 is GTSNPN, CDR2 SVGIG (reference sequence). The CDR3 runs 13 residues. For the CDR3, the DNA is TGTGCCTGGCTCCTCTCTGGGGCCAACGTCCTGACTTTC. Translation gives CAWLLSGANVLTF. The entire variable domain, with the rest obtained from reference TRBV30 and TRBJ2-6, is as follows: SQTIHQWPATLVQPVGSPLSLECTVEGTSNPNLYWYRQAAGRGLQLLFYSVGIGQISSEVPQNLSASRPQDRQFILSSKKLLLSDSGFYLCAWLLSGANVLTFGAGSRLTVL.

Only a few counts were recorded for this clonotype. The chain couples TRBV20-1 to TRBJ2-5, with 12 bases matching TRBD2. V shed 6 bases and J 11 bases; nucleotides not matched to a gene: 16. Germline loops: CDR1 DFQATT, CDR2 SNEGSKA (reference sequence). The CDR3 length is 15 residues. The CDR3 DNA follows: TGCAGTGCACGCCCTAGCGGGGGGGCACAAGATACGCAGTACTTC. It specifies CSARPSGGAQDTQYF.

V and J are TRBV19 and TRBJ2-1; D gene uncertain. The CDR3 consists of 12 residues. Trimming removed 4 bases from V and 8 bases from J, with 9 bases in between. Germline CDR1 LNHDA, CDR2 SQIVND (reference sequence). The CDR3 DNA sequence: TGTGCCAGTAGTAGCCGGGCTCATGAGCAGTTCTTC. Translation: CASSSRAHEQFF.

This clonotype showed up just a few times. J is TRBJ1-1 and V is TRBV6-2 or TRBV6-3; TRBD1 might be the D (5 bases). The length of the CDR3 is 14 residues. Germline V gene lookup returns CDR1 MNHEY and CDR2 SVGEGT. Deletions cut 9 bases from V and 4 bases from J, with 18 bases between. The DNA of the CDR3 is TGTGCCAGTAAGCTACAGGAAGGAAGCACTGAAGCTTTCTTT. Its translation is CASKLQEGSTEAFF.

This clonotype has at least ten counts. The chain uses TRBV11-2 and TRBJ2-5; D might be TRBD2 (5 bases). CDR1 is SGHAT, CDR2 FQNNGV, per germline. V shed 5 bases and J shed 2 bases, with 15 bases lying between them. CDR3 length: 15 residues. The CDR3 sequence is CASSRDPRRQETQYF. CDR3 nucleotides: TGTGCCAGCAGCCGAGACCCGCGGAGGCAAGAGACCCAGTACTTC.

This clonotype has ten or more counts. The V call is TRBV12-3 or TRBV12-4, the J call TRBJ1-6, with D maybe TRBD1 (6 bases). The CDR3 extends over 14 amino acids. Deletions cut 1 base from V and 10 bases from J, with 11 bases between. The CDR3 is CASSLGRGWSPLHF. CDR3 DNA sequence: TGTGCCAGCAGTTTAGGCAGGGGCTGGTCACCCCTCCACTTT.